The present TCR beta chain was sequenced within a study of beta chain features in type 1 diabetes. The CDR3 has 14 residues. Germline V gene lookup returns CDR1 SGHNT and CDR2 YYREEE (reference sequence). J was trimmed by 4 bases and V by 0 bases; bases with no gene match: 3. This clone was counted only a few times. Its specificity is not known. Whole-study results and caveats: TCRB CDR3 length was moderately but significantly reduced in all four CD4+ subsets of Type 1 diabetes patients.

The whole isolated RNA underwent reverse transcription, so sequencing captured expressed TCRB transcripts. Repertoires were generated with immunoSEQ multiplex PCR, while TCRdb's copy carries only in-frame clones and drops some. The sample holds around 150,000 clones; approximately 8.7% are singletons and the top ten take around 0.7%. The receptor was isolated from a woman aged 30 to 39 with type 1 diabetes. The chain is built from TRBV5-4 and TRBJ2-5; 7 nucleotides align to TRBD2. Source material: central memory CD4+ T cells from blood. Here the CDR3 reads CASSLAGRGETQYF. CDR3 DNA sequence: TGTGCCAGCAGCTTGGCAGGGAGGGGAGAGACCCAGTACTTC.